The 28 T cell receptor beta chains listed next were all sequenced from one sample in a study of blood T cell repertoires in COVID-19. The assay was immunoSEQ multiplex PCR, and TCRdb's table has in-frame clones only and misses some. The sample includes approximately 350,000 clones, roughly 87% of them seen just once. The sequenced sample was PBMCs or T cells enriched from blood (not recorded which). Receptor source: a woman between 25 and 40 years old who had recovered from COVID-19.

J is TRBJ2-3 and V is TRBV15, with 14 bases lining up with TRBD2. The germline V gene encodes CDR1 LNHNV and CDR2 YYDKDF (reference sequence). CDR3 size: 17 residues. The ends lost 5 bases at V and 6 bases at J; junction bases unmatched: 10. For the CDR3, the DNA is TGTGCCACCAGCGGTCCATTGGGACTAGCGGGAGTTGATACGCAGTATTTT. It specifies CATSGPLGLAGVDTQYF.

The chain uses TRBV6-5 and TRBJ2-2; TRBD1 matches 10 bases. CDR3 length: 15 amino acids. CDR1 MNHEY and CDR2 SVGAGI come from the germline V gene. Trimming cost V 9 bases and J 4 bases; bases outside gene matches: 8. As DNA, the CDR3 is TGTGCCAGATACCGGGACAGGGGCTCCACCGGGGAGCTGTTTTTT. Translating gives CARYRDRGSTGELFF.

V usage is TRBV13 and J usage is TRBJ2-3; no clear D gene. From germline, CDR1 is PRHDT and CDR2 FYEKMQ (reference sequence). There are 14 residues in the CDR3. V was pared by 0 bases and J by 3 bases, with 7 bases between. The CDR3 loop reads CASSLGSKTDTQYF. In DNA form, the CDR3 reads TGTGCCAGCAGCTTAGGGTCTAAGACAGATACGCAGTATTTT.

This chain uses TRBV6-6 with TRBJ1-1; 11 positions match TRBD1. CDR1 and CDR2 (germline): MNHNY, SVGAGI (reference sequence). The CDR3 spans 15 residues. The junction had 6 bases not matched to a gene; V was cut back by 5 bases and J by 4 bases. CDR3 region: CASSGAGTGGTEAFF. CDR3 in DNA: TGTGCCAGCAGTGGCGCCGGGACAGGGGGCACTGAAGCTTTCTTT.

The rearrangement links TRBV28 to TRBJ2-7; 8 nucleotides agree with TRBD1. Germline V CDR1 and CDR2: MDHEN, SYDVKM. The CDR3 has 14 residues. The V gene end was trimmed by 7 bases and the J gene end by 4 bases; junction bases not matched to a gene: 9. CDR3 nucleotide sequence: TGTGCCAGCAAAGGACAGGGAAATTCATACGAGCAGTACTTC. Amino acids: CASKGQGNSYEQYF.

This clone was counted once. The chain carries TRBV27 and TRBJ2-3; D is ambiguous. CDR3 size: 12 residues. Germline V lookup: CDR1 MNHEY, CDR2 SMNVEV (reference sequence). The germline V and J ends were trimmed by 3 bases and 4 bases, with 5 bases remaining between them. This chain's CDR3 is CASSFGPDTQYF. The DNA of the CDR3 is TGTGCCAGCAGTTTTGGCCCAGATACGCAGTATTTT.

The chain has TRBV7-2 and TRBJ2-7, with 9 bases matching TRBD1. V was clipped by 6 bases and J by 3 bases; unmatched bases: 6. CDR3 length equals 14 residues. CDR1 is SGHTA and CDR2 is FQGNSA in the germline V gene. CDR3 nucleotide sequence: TGTGCCAGCAGAAGGACAGGGGCGGACTACGAGCAGTACTTC. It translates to CASRRTGADYEQYF.

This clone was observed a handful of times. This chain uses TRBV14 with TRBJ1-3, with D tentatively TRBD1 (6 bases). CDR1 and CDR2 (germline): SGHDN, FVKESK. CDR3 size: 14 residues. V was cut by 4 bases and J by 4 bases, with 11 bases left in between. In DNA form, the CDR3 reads TGTGCCAGCAGCCTAACAGGGCCAGGAAACACCATATATTTT. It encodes CASSLTGPGNTIYF.

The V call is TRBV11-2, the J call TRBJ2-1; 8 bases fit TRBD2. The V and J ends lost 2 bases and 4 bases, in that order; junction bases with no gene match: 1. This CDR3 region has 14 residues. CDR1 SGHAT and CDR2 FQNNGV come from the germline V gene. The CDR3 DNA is TGTGCCAGCAGCTTAACGGGGGGGTACAATGAGCAGTTCTTC. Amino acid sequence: CASSLTGGYNEQFF.

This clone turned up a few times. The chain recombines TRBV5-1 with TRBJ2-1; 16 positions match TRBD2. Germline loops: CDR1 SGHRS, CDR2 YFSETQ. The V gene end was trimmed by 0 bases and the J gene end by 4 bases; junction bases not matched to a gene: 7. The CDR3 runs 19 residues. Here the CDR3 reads CASSLGVPGLAGGYNEQFF. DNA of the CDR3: TGCGCCAGCAGCTTGGGTGTCCCGGGACTAGCGGGAGGGTACAATGAGCAGTTCTTC.

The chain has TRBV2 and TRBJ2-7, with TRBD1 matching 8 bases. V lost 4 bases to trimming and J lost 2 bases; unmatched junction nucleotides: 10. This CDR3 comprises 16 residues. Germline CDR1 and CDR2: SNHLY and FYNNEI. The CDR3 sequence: CASSVSLGQATYEQYF. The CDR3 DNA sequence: TGTGCCAGCAGTGTCAGTCTGGGACAGGCTACCTACGAGCAGTACTTC.

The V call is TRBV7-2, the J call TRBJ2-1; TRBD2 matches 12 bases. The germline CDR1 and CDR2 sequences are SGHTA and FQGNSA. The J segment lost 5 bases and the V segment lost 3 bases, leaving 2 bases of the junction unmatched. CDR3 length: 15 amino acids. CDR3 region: CASSLRLAGDNEQFF. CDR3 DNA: TGTGCCAGCAGCTTGAGACTAGCGGGGGACAATGAGCAGTTCTTC.

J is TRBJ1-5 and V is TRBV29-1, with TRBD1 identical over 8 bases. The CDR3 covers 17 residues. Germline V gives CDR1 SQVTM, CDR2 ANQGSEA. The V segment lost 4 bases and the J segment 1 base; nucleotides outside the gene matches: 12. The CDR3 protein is CSVAGTGSSSSNQPQHF. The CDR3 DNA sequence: TGCAGCGTTGCCGGGACAGGCAGTAGCAGCAGCAATCAGCCCCAGCATTTT. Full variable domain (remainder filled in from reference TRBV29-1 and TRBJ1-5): SAVISQKPSRDICQRGTSLTIQCQVDSQVTMMFWYRQQPGQSLTLIATANQGSEATYESGFVIDKFPISRPNLTFSTLTVSNMSPEDSSIYLCSVAGTGSSSSNQPQHFGDGTRLSIL.

CDR3 DNA sequence: TGTGCCAGCCGTTTGACAGTCCACGAGCAGTACTTC. Its protein is CASRLTVHEQYF. The chain couples TRBV2 to TRBJ2-7, with TRBD1 as a possible D gene (5 bases). This CDR3 is 12 amino acids long. Germline V gives CDR1 SNHLY, CDR2 FYNNEI. V was pared by 8 bases and J by 5 bases, with 13 bases between. The variable domain in full, with the rest retrieved from reference TRBV2 and TRBJ2-7, is EPEVTQTPSHQVTQMGQEVILRCVPISNHLYFYWYRQILGQKVEFLVSFYNNEISEKSEIFDDQFSVERPDGSNFTLKIRSTKLEDSAMYFCASRLTVHEQYFGPGTRLTVT.

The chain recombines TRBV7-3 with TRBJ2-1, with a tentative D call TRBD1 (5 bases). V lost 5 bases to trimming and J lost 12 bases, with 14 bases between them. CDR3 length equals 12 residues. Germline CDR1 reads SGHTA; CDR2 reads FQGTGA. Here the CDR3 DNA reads TGTGCCAGCAGCCGCGCCTCAGGGCGGCAGTTCTTC. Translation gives CASSRASGRQFF.

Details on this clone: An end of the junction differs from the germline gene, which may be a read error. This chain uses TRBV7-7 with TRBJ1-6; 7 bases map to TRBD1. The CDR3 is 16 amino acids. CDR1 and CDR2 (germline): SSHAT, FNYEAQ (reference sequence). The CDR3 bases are TGTGCTAGCAGCTTAGAGGCAGTCAGGGGGGATTCACCCCTCCACTTT. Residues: CASSLEAVRGDSPLHF.

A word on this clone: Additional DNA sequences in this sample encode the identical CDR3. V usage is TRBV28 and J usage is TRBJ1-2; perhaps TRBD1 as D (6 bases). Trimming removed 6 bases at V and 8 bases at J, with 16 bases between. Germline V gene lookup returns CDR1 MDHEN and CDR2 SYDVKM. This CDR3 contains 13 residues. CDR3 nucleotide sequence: TGTGCCAGCAGCCCCCAGGGGTTTGGAGGCTACACCTTC. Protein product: CASSPQGFGGYTF.

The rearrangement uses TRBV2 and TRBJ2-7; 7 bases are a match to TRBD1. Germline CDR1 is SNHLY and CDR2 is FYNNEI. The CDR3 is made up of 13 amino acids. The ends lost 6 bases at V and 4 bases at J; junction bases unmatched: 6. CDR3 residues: CASSADRVYEQYF. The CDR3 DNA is TGTGCCAGCAGCGCCGACAGGGTGTACGAGCAGTACTTC.

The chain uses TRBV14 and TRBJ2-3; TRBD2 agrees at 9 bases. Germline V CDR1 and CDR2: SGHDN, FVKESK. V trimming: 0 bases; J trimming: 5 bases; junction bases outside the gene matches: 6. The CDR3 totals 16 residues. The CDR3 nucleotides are TGTGCCAGCAGCCAAGACTTATTACTAGCGGGAGATACGCAGTATTTT. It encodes CASSQDLLLAGDTQYF. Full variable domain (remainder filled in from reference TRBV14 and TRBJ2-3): EAGVTQFPSHSVIEKGQTVTLRCDPISGHDNLYWYRRVMGKEIKFLLHFVKESKQDESGMPNNRFLAERTGGTYSTLKVQPAELEDSGVYFCASSQDLLLAGDTQYFGPGTRLTVL.

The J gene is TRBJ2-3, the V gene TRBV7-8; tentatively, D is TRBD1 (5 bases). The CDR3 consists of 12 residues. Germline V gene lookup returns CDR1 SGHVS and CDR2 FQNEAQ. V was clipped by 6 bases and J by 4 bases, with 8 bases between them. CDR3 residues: CASRGVADTQYF. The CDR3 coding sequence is TGTGCCAGCAGAGGGGTCGCAGATACGCAGTATTTT.

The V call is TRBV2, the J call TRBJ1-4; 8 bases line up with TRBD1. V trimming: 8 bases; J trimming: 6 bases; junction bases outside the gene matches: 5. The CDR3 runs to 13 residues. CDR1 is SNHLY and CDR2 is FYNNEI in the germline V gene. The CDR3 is CASLTGDHEKLFF. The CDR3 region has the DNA TGTGCCAGCCTGACAGGGGATCATGAAAAACTGTTTTTT.

This chain's CDR3 is CASSRDRNYGYTF. In nucleotides, the CDR3 is TGCGCCAGCAGCCGGGACAGGAACTATGGCTACACCTTC. The V call is TRBV4-1, the J call TRBJ1-2; 8 positions agree with TRBD1. Germline CDR1 MGHRA, CDR2 YSYEKL. The V segment lost 4 bases and the J segment 2 bases; nucleotides outside the gene matches: 0. The CDR3 loop spans 13 amino acids.

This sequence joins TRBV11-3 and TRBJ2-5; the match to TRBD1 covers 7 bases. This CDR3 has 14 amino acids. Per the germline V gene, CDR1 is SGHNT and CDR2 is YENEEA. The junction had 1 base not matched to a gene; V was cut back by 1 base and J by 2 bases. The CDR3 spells CASSLGTGQETQYF. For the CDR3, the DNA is TGTGCCAGCAGCTTAGGGACAGGTCAAGAGACCCAGTACTTC.

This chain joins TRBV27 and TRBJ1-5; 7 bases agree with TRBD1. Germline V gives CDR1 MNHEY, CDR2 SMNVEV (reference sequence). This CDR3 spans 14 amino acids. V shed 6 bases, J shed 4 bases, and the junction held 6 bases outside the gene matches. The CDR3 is CASRQGPPNQPQHF. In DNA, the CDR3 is TGTGCCAGCAGACAGGGGCCCCCGAATCAGCCCCAGCATTTT.

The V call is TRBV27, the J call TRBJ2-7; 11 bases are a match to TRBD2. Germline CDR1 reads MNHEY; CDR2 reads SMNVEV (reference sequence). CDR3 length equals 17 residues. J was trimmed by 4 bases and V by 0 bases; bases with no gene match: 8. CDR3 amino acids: CASSLSRLAGGIYEQYF. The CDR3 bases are TGTGCCAGCAGTTTATCGCGTCTAGCGGGAGGTATATACGAGCAGTACTTC.

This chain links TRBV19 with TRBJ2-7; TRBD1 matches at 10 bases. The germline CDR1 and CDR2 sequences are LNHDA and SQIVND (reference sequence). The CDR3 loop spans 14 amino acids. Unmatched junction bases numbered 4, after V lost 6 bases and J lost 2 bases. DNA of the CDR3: TGTGCCAGTAGACCCGGGACAGGGGCCTACGAGCAGTACTTC. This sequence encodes CASRPGTGAYEQYF.

The CDR3 DNA sequence: TGCGCCAGCAGCTCCAAGCCGGGACAGGGAAGCTACGAGCAGTACTTC. Amino acids: CASSSKPGQGSYEQYF. This chain joins TRBV5-1 and TRBJ2-7; 9 bases are a match to TRBD1. CDR1 is SGHRS, CDR2 YFSETQ, per germline. Unmatched junction bases numbered 10, after V lost 3 bases and J lost 3 bases. The CDR3 has 16 amino acids.

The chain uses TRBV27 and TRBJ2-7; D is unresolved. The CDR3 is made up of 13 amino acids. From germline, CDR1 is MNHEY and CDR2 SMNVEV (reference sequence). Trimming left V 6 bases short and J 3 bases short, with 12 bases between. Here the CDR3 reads CASSPSAFYEQYF. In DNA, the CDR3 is TGTGCCAGCAGCCCATCAGCGTTCTACGAGCAGTACTTC.